This is a list of T cell receptor beta chains from one sample in a study of regulatory T cells in long-lasting Graves disease. TCRdb reanalysed the multiplex PCR reads using MiXCR and keeps one entry per CDR3 protein. The data show more than 350,000 distinct CDR3 sequences, 15% seen once. The data also belong to a second study, concerning T cells in Graves' hyperthyroidism and ophthalmopathy.

Here the sequenced sample was peripheral blood mononuclear cells (PBMCs), taken at new diagnosis, from a patient treated with antithyroid drugs. These receptors were taken from a woman in her 30s with Graves disease. CDR3s include the opening cysteine and the closing phenylalanine or tryptophan. The D gene is left open where the match is weak. Not all rows give a size; the values are once, few, many and, for expanded clones, a class.

clone size	D gene	V gene	J gene	CDR3 protein	CDR3 DNA
many	NA	TRBV15	TRBJ2-1	CATSRDRGRTNEQFF	TGTGCCACCAGCAGAGATCGGGGACGGACCAATGAGCAGTTCTTC
few	NA	TRBV2	TRBJ2-2	CASIQSGHRTTGELFF	TGTGCCAGCATCCAGTCAGGCCACCGAACCACCGGGGAGCTGTTTTTT
many	NA	TRBV7-9	TRBJ1-1	CASSTQVERAFF	TGTGCCAGCAGTACCCAGGTAGAGCGAGCTTTCTTT
many	TRBD2	TRBV20-1	TRBJ2-3	CSALAGAGTDTQYF	TGCAGTGCCCTAGCGGGAGCGGGCACAGATACGCAGTATTTT
few	TRBD2	TRBV19	TRBJ2-1	CASSPWTSGSLPNEQFF	TGTGCCAGTAGCCCCTGGACTAGCGGGAGTCTACCCAATGAGCAGTTCTTC
few	NA	TRBV27	TRBJ2-7	CASSLPGPAGPYEQYF	TGTGCCAGCAGTTTACCAGGGCCCGCCGGTCCCTACGAGCAGTACTTC
few	NA	TRBV27	TRBJ2-1	CASSSPHWRPYYNEQFF	TGTGCCAGCAGTTCGCCCCACTGGCGGCCCTACTACAATGAGCAGTTCTTC
many	NA	TRBV12-3/TRBV12-4	TRBJ2-7	CASSFFSYEQYF	TGTGCCAGCAGTTTCTTCTCGTACGAGCAGTACTTC
many	NA	TRBV7-9	TRBJ1-1	CASSFQRRNTEAFF	TGTGCCAGCAGCTTCCAACGCAGGAACACTGAAGCTTTCTTT
many	TRBD1	TRBV18	TRBJ2-1	CASSPDFTGGHNEQFF	TGTGCCAGCTCACCCGATTTTACAGGGGGACACAATGAGCAGTTCTTC
NA	TRBD1	TRBV6-9	TRBJ1-2	CASSYYLQGEDGYTF	TGTGCCAGCAGTTACTACCTACAGGGGGAGGATGGCTACACCTTC
few	TRBD1	TRBV11-2	TRBJ1-1	CASSFAWTGGTEAFF	TGTGCCAGCAGCTTCGCCTGGACAGGGGGCACTGAAGCTTTCTTT
NA	TRBD1	TRBV7-9	TRBJ1-2	CASSFRGGDNYGYTF	TGTGCCAGCAGCTTCCGAGGGGGCGATAACTATGGCTACACCTTC
few	NA	TRBV19	TRBJ2-3	CASSIQGNTDTQYF	TGTGCCAGTAGTATTCAGGGCAACACAGATACGCAGTATTTT
few	NA	TRBV3-1	TRBJ2-6	CASSQDRQSGLFGANVLTF	TGTGCCAGCAGCCAAGACCGACAGAGCGGACTCTTTGGGGCCAACGTCCTGACTTTC
NA	NA	TRBV19	TRBJ2-1	CASASTGTGGNEQFF	TGTGCCAGCGCTTCGACCGGGACTGGCGGCAATGAGCAGTTCTTC
NA	NA	TRBV25-1	TRBJ2-1	CASSDSAGVNERFF	TGTGCCAGCAGTGATTCAGCGGGCGTCAATGAGCGGTTCTTC
many	TRBD1	TRBV11-2	TRBJ1-1	CASSSDRAATEAFF	TGTGCCAGCAGCTCCGACAGGGCGGCTACTGAAGCTTTCTTT